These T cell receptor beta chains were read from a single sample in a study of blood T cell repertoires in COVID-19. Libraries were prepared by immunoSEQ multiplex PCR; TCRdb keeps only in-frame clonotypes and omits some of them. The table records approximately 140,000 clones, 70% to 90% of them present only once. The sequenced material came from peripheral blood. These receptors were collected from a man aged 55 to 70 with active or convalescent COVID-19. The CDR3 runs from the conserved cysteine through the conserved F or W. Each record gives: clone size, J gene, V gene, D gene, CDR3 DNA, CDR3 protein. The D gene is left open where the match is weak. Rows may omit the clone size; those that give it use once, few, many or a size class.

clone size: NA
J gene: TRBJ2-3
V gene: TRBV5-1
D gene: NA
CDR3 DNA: TGCGCCAGCAGCTTGCCACAGGGATCGGCAGATACGCAGTATTTT
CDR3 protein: CASSLPQGSADTQYF

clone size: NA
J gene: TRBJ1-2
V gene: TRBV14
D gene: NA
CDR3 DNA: TGTGCCAGCAGCCCCCTCCCTAACTATGGCTACACCTTC
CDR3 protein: CASSPLPNYGYTF

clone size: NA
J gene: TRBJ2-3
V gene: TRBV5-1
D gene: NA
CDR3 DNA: TGCGCCAGCAGCCTCGATACACGCACAGATACGCAGTATTTT
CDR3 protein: CASSLDTRTDTQYF

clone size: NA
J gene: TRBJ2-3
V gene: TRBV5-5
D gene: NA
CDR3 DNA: TGTGCCAGCAGCTTGGAGGGGGAAGCAGATACGCAGTATTTT
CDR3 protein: CASSLEGEADTQYF

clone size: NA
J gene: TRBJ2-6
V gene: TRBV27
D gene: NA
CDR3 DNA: TGTGCCAGCAGTTCTAGATCTGGGGCCAACGTCCTGACTTTC
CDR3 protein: CASSSRSGANVLTF

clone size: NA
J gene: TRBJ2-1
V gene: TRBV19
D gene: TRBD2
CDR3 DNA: TGTGCCAGTAGTATCTATCCAGCTAGCGGAGTGGACTCTTTGCAGTTCTTC
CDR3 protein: CASSIYPASGVDSLQFF

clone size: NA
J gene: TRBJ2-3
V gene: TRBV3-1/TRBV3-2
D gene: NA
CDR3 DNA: TGTGCCAGCAGCCAAGATCATGGGGGACTCCTCACAGATACGCAGTATTTT
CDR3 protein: CASSQDHGGLLTDTQYF

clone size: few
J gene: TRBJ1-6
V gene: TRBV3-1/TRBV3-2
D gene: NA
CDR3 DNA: TGTGCCAGCAGCCAATCTCTATATAATTCACCCCTCCACTTT
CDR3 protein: CASSQSLYNSPLHF

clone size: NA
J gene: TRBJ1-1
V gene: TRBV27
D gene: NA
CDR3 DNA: TGTGCCAGCAGGGGTAGGGGCCAGAACACTGAAGCTTTCTTT
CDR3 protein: CASRGRGQNTEAFF

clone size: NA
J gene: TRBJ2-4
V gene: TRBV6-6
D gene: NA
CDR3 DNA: TGTGCCAGCATGGGGGACACCAACACAAACATTCAGTACTTC
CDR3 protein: CASMGDTNTNIQYF

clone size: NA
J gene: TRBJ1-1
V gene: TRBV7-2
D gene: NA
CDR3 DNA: TGTGCCAGCAGCTTAAACCCATGGGGGGGCACTGAAGCTTTCTTT
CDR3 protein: CASSLNPWGGTEAFF

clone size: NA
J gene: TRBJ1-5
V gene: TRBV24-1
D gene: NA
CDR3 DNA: TGTGCCACCAGTGATCGAGGATATCAGCCCCAGCATTTT
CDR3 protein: CATSDRGYQPQHF

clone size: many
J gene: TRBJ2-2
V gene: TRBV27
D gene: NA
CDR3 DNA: TGTGCCAGCAGTTTACGAAGGGGGGGACTGGACACCGGGGAGCTGTTTTTT
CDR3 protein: CASSLRRGGLDTGELFF

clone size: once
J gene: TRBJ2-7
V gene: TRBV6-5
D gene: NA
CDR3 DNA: TGTGCCAGCATGAACAGATACGAGCAGTACTTC
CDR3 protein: CASMNRYEQYF

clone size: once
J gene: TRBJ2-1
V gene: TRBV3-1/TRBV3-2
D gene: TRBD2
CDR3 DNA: TGTGCCAGCAGCCACGGGGGGGGAATCTACAATGAGCAGTTCTTC
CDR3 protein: CASSHGGGIYNEQFF

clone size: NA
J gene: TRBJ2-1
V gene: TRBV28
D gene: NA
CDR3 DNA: TGTGCCAGCCTTAGGAGTGGCGGGCTGGGGAATGAGCAGTTCTTC
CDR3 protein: CASLRSGGLGNEQFF

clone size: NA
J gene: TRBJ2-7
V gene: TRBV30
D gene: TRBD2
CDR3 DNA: TGTGCCTGGAGTGTTCTAGCGGGCTACTCCTACGAGCAGTACTTC
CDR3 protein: CAWSVLAGYSYEQYF

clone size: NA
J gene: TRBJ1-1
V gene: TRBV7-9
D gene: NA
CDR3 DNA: TGTGCCAGCAGCTTAGAACAGGACACTGAAGCTTTCTTT
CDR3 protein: CASSLEQDTEAFF

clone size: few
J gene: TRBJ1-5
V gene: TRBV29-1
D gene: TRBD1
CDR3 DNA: TGCAGCGTTTCCGGGACAGGGTGGAATCAGCCCCAGCATTTT
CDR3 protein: CSVSGTGWNQPQHF

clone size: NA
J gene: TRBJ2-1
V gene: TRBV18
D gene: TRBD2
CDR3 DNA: TGTGCCAGCTCACTCAGCGGGAGGGCTTACAATGAGCAGTTCTTC
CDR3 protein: CASSLSGRAYNEQFF

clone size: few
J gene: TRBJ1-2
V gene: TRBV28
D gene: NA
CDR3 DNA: TGTGCCAGCATTTCTACGGGGAGGAATGGCTACACCTTC
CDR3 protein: CASISTGRNGYTF

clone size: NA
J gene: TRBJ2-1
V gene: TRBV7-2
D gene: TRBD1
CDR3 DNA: TGTGCCAGCAGCCCCCTCGGGACAGGGACAGCAGAGCAGTTCTTC
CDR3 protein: CASSPLGTGTAEQFF

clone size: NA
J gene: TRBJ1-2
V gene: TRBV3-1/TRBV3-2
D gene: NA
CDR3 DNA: TGTGCCAGCAGCCCCCCCGACAGAAACTATGGCTACACCTTC
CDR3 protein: CASSPPDRNYGYTF

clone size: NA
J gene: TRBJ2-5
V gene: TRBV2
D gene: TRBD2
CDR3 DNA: TGTGCCAGCAGTGGCCGAACTAGCGGGGAGACCCAGTACTTC
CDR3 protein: CASSGRTSGETQYF

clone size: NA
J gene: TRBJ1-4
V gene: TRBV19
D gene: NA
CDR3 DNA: TGTGCTTTTTGGGCAGGGAATTTT
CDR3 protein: CAFWAGNF

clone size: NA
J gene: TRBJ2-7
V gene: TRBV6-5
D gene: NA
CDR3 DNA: TGTGCTGTGCAGCGGGTGAACCCCTACGAGCAGTACTTC
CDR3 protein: CAVQRVNPYEQYF